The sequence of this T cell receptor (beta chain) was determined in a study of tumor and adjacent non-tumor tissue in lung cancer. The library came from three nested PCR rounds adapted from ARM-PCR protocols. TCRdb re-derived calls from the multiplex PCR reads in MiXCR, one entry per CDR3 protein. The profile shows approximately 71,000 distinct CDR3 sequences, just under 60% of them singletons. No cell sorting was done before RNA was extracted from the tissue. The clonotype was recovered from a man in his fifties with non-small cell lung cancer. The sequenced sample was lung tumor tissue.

The CDR3 protein is CAISGLGLAGSEQFF. In nucleotides, the CDR3 is TGTGCCATCAGTGGCCTGGGATTAGCGGGAAGTGAGCAGTTCTTC. V is TRBV10-3 and J is TRBJ2-1, with TRBD2 identical over 8 bases. Trimming took 4 bases from V and 9 from J; bases not matched to a gene: 11. Germline CDR1 reads ENHRY; CDR2 reads SYGVKD. The CDR3 is made up of 15 amino acids.